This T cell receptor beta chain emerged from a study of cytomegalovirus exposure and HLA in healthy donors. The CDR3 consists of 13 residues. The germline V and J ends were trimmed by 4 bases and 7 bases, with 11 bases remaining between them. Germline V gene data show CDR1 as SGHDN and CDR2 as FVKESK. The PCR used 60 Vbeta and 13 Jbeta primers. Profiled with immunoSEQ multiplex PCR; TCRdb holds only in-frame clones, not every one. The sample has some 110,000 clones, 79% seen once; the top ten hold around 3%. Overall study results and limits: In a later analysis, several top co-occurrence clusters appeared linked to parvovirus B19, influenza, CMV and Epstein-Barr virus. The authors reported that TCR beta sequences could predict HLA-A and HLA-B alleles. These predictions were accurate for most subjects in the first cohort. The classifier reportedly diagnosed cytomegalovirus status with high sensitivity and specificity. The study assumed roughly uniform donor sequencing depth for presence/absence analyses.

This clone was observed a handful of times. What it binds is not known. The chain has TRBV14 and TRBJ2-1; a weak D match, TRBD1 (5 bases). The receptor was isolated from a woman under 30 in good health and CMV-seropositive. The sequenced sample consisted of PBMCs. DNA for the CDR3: TGTGCCAGCAGCCCGCACAGGCAAAATGAGCAGTTCTTC. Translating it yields CASSPHRQNEQFF.